Following are 27 T cell receptor beta chains from one sample sequenced in a study of neurological immune-mediated disorders (dated by TCRdb to between 2017 and 2020). Library construction relied on 5' RACE. Instrument on record: Illumina HiSeq 2500. The public reads were reprocessed in TCRdb via fastp at Q25 and MiXCR, keeping in-frame beta chains. Here each entry gathers all rows of one CDR3 protein and keeps the most common genes and DNA. Within this sample are roughly 66,000 distinct CDR3 sequences, with under 5.5% of them counted one time only. The top ten clones comprise about 2.2% of the sample. Source material: PBMCs. These TCRs come from a woman in her seventies with multiple sclerosis.

This clonotype was seen ten or more times. This chain joins TRBV7-9 and TRBJ2-1; possibly TRBD2 for D (5 bases). The CDR3 is made up of 16 amino acids. Germline V gives CDR1 SEHNR, CDR2 FQNEAQ (reference sequence). Trimming left V 5 bases short and J 6 bases short, with 20 bases between. The CDR3 sequence: CASSRVGGFLGNEQFF. The CDR3 nucleotides read TGTGCCAGCAGCCGCGTCGGCGGGTTTCTGGGCAATGAGCAGTTCTTC.

This clonotype showed up many times. This chain links TRBV4-3 with TRBJ2-2, with TRBD2 matching over 14 bases. The CDR3 has 20 amino acids. Per the germline V gene, CDR1 is LGHNA and CDR2 is YSLEER. The ends lost 0 bases at V and 3 bases at J; junction bases unmatched: 9. Here the CDR3 reads CASSQDSGTSGSPDTGELFF. The CDR3 DNA reads as TGCGCCAGCAGCCAAGATTCCGGGACTAGCGGGAGTCCTGACACCGGGGAGCTGTTTTTT.

This clonotype has a count of ten or more. As DNA, the CDR3 is TGTGCCAGCAGCCCGAAGGGCCCTAGCGGGAGAGATATAGATACGCAGTATTTT. Protein sequence: CASSPKGPSGRDIDTQYF. The chain combines TRBV7-3 with TRBJ2-3, with 10 bases aligning to TRBD2. This CDR3 comprises 18 residues. With V trimmed by 5 bases and J by 5 bases, 16 bases remained unmatched. Per the germline V gene, CDR1 is SGHTA and CDR2 is FQGTGA.

J is TRBJ2-7 and V is TRBV6-2 or TRBV6-3; D may correspond to TRBD1 or TRBD2 (6 bases each). The germline CDR1 and CDR2 sequences are MNHEY and SVGEGT. V was trimmed by 6 bases and J by 3 bases, leaving 15 bases between them. This CDR3 region has 14 residues. CDR3 bases: TGTGCCAGCAGAACCACAGGAGGGGGCTACGAGCAGTACTTC. The encoded protein is CASRTTGGGYEQYF.

At least ten counts were recorded for this clonotype. The chain carries TRBV4-1 and TRBJ1-1; TRBD1 agrees at 8 bases. The CDR3 contains 15 residues. V lost 0 bases to trimming and J lost 6 bases; unmatched junction nucleotides: 6. Germline values: CDR1 MGHRA, CDR2 YSYEKL. The CDR3: CASSQEPGGFSEAFF. CDR3 in DNA: TGCGCCAGCAGCCAAGAACCAGGGGGCTTCTCTGAAGCTTTCTTT.

There are many counts of this clonotype. The gene calls are TRBV5-6 and TRBJ2-2, with D uncertain. CDR1 and CDR2 (germline): SGHDT, YYEEEE. V gave up 4 bases and J gave up 7 bases, with 8 bases separating them. The CDR3 spans 12 residues. CDR3 nucleotides: TGTGCCAGCAGCCTTCGATACGGGGAGCTGTTTTTT. It translates to CASSLRYGELFF.

This clonotype was seen repeatedly, ten times or more. The V and J genes are TRBV5-1 and TRBJ2-1, with D possibly being TRBD2 (6 bases). V was trimmed by 5 bases and J by 1 base, leaving 10 bases between them. This CDR3 comprises 14 residues. Germline V gives CDR1 SGHRS, CDR2 YFSETQ. The CDR3 DNA follows: TGCGCCAGCAGTGTTAGCGGTTCCTACAATGAGCAGTTCTTC. Translation: CASSVSGSYNEQFF.

This clonotype was observed many times. The chain uses TRBV20-1 and TRBJ1-2, with 8 bases that match TRBD1. V shed 0 bases, J shed 2 bases, and the junction held 8 bases outside the gene matches. The CDR3 runs 16 residues. Per the germline V gene, CDR1 is DFQATT and CDR2 is SNEGSKA (reference sequence). The CDR3 region is CSARDPGTGENYGYTF. In DNA form, the CDR3 reads TGCAGTGCTAGAGATCCGGGGACAGGAGAGAACTATGGCTACACCTTC.

This clonotype was counted ten times or more. CDR3 residues: CASSPPSRQVSLSGANVLTF. CDR3 sequence (DNA): TGCGCCAGCAGCCCCCCTTCGCGACAGGTCTCATTGTCTGGGGCCAACGTCCTGACTTTC. V gene TRBV5-1 combines with J gene TRBJ2-6, with D tentatively TRBD1 (6 bases). The V end was cut by 4 bases, the J end by 1 base, with 24 bases between. CDR3 size: 20 residues. Germline V gives CDR1 SGHRS, CDR2 YFSETQ.

This clonotype came up a few times. This chain links TRBV7-9 with TRBJ2-5, with TRBD2 matching 10 bases. The CDR3 covers 16 residues. Germline CDR1 SEHNR, CDR2 FQNEAQ (reference sequence). J was trimmed by 5 bases and V by 1 base; bases with no gene match: 7. CDR3 bases: TGTGCCAGCAGCTTAGTATCTAGCGGGAGTACGGAGACCCAGTACTTC. This codes for CASSLVSSGSTETQYF.

This clonotype showed up just a few times. The rearrangement uses TRBV5-6 and TRBJ1-2, with 7 bases fitting TRBD1. Germline CDR1 reads SGHDT; CDR2 reads YYEEEE. This CDR3 contains 14 residues. V lost 2 bases and J lost 8; bases outside the gene matches: 9. The CDR3 sequence: CASSFKGGAEGYTF. The CDR3 DNA is TGTGCCAGCAGCTTTAAAGGGGGCGCAGAAGGCTACACCTTC.

Ten or more counts support this clonotype. This chain uses TRBV20-1 with TRBJ2-7, with 8 bases that match TRBD1. CDR1 is DFQATT, CDR2 SNEGSKA, per germline (reference sequence). V dropped 6 bases and J dropped 7; count of bases not matched to a gene: 5. CDR3 size: 11 residues. CDR3 DNA sequence: TGCAGTGCGGCAGGGGGCCAAGAGCAGTACTTC. This gives the protein CSAAGGQEQYF.

Many counts were recorded for this clonotype. The chain is built from TRBV21-1 and TRBJ2-7; the table's D call, TRBD1, was not checked against the DNA. TRBV21-1 is described as a pseudogene. The CDR3 contains 19 residues. CDR3 DNA sequence: TGTGCCAGCAGCAAATATTCGGGACAGGGGACCCTTACCACCTACGAGCAGTACTTC. It specifies CASSKYSGQGTLTTYEQYF.

This clonotype was observed many times. The chain employs TRBV20-1 and TRBJ1-4; D is unclear. V was cut by 4 bases and J by 8 bases, with 17 bases left in between. The CDR3 consists of 14 residues. Germline CDR1 and CDR2: DFQATT and SNEGSKA (reference sequence). CDR3: CSATTDPVGEKLFF. In DNA form, the CDR3 reads TGCAGTGCTACAACAGACCCGGTAGGAGAAAAACTGTTTTTT.

This clonotype has ten or more counts. This chain links TRBV2 with TRBJ2-2; the match to TRBD1 covers 8 bases. With 8 bases clipped from V and 0 bases from J, the junction kept 5 bases outside the gene matches. The CDR3 is 15 amino acids. CDR1 is SNHLY and CDR2 is FYNNEI in the germline V gene. This CDR3 is CASFRDRTNTGELFF. The CDR3 nucleotides are TGTGCCAGCTTCCGGGACAGGACGAACACCGGGGAGCTGTTTTTT.

This clonotype came up a few times. This chain joins TRBV5-5 and TRBJ2-5; TRBD2 might be the D (5 bases). The V gene's germline CDR1 is SGHKS and CDR2 YYEKEE (reference sequence). V was shortened by 0 bases and J by 5 bases, with 14 bases between the two germline ends. CDR3 size: 15 residues. The chain's CDR3 is CASSLVAGLGETQYF. Written as DNA, the CDR3 is TGTGCCAGCAGCTTGGTGGCGGGCCTAGGGGAGACCCAGTACTTC. Combining the CDR3 with reference TRBV5-5 and TRBJ2-5 gives the whole variable domain DAGVTQSPTHLIKTRGQQVTLRCSPISGHKSVSWYQQVLGQGPQFIFQYYEKEERGRGNFPDRFSARQFPNYSSELNVNALLLGDSALYLCASSLVAGLGETQYFGPGTRLLVL.

This clonotype was recorded at least ten times. The rearrangement links TRBV12-3 or TRBV12-4 to TRBJ1-3; D remains ambiguous. The ends were cut back, 7 bases at V and 0 bases at J, with 13 bases in the middle. The CDR3 is made up of 15 amino acids. As DNA, the CDR3 is TGTGCCAGCAACCCCGGGAAAACCTCTGGAAACACCATATATTTT. It specifies CASNPGKTSGNTIYF.

Many counts were recorded for this clonotype. The rearrangement uses TRBV7-6 and TRBJ2-2; 7 nucleotides match TRBD1. Germline loops: CDR1 SGHVS, CDR2 FNYEAQ. This CDR3 comprises 17 residues. J was trimmed by 0 bases and V by 2 bases; bases with no gene match: 6. The CDR3 DNA is TGTGCCAGCAGCTTATTAGACAGGGCCTCGAACACCGGGGAGCTGTTTTTT. This gives the protein CASSLLDRASNTGELFF.

This clonotype came up many times. The chain has TRBV6-4 and TRBJ2-3; the D gene is possibly TRBD1 (5 bases). Trimming left V 6 bases short and J 9 bases short, with 13 bases between. Germline V gene lookup returns CDR1 MRHNA and CDR2 SNTAGT. This CDR3 has 12 residues. The CDR3 reads CASSPGAGTQYF. CDR3 bases: TGTGCCAGCAGCCCCGGCGCAGGGACGCAGTATTTT.

This rearrangement joins TRBV20-1 to TRBJ1-2, with unresolved D. Germline CDR1 DFQATT, CDR2 SNEGSKA (reference sequence). The CDR3 consists of 11 residues. Trimming removed 6 bases at V and 5 bases at J, with 10 bases between. As DNA, the CDR3 is TGCAGTGCCAGGATACCTTATGGCTACACCTTC. Protein product: CSARIPYGYTF.

The sample holds many counts of this clonotype. The chain recombines TRBV7-8 with TRBJ2-7, with 16 bases lining up with TRBD2. The CDR3 totals 19 residues. V was pared by 4 bases and J by 1 base, with 10 bases of the junction left unmatched. In germline, CDR1 is SGHVS, CDR2 FQNEAQ. The CDR3 sequence: CASSSAPGTSGRASYEQYF. The CDR3 nucleotides are TGTGCCAGCAGCTCCGCTCCCGGGACTAGCGGGAGGGCATCCTACGAGCAGTACTTC.

The rearrangement links TRBV12-3 or TRBV12-4 to TRBJ1-6, with D perhaps matching TRBD1 (5 bases). Trimming pared 5 bases from V and 0 bases from J, leaving 17 bases between. The CDR3 covers 18 residues. The CDR3 here is CASSGAGSGSSYNSPLHF. The CDR3 DNA follows: TGTGCCAGCAGTGGGGCAGGATCGGGCAGCTCCTATAATTCACCCCTCCACTTT.

This clonotype was picked up many times. V is TRBV30 and J is TRBJ2-2; D remains unclear. Trimming removed 4 bases from V and 1 base from J, with 4 bases in between. The CDR3 is made up of 12 amino acids. Germline V gene sequence: CDR1 GTSNPN, CDR2 SVGIG (reference sequence). CDR3 region: CAWNRNTGELFF. CDR3 sequence (DNA): TGTGCCTGGAACAGGAACACCGGGGAGCTGTTTTTT.

This clonotype was detected many times. This chain links TRBV18 with TRBJ1-1, with D possibly being TRBD1 (5 bases). Trimming cost V 3 bases and J 5 bases, with 10 bases left between them. Germline V CDR1 and CDR2: KGHSH, LQKENI. This CDR3 has 13 residues. CDR3 region: CASSPQGGTEAFF. CDR3 in DNA: TGTGCCAGCTCACCGCAGGGAGGAACTGAAGCTTTCTTT.

The table lists this clonotype with many counts. This sequence joins TRBV5-1 and TRBJ1-1; unclear D gene. This CDR3 region has 19 residues. Per germline, CDR1 SGHRS and CDR2 YFSETQ. Trimming took 0 bases from V and 0 from J, leaving 21 bases between them. In DNA, the CDR3 is TGCGCCAGCAGCTTGGGATCGGGCGTCGGTAAAAGGGTGAACACTGAAGCTTTCTTT. Encoded protein: CASSLGSGVGKRVNTEAFF.

There are many counts of this clonotype. The rearrangement links TRBV6-2 or TRBV6-3 to TRBJ2-7; 8 nucleotides match TRBD2. The J segment lost 3 bases and the V segment lost 2 bases, leaving 0 bases of the junction unmatched. The germline V gene encodes CDR1 MNHEY and CDR2 SVGEGT. CDR3 length equals 13 residues. CDR3 sequence: CASSYREGYEQYF. As DNA, the CDR3 is TGTGCCAGCAGTTACCGGGAGGGCTACGAGCAGTACTTC.

This clonotype has at least ten counts. The chain recombines TRBV6-6 with TRBJ1-5; no clear D. Germline assignment: CDR1 MNHNY and CDR2 SVGAGI (reference sequence). CDR3 length: 14 amino acids. V was trimmed by 3 bases and J by 7 bases, leaving 13 bases between them. CDR3 DNA sequence: TGTGCCAGCAGTTATGCGGGATTGAAGCAGCCCCAGCATTTT. Protein: CASSYAGLKQPQHF.